This T cell receptor beta chain was found in a study of blood T cell repertoires in COVID-19. Study overall: PBMCs, B-cell-depleted T cells, or T cells provided the cDNA or gDNA that made up the material.

The table came from immunoSEQ multiplex PCR; TCRdb's copy has only in-frame clones and leaves some out. The table shows 110,000 or so clones, with about nine tenths occurring only once. The CDR3 totals 14 residues. V was clipped by 6 bases and J by 3 bases; unmatched bases: 2. Germline V gene lookup returns CDR1 MNHEY and CDR2 SVGAGI. The chain uses TRBV6-5 and TRBJ2-2; TRBD1 matches at 9 bases. This sequence originates from a human donor in a cohort sampled during active COVID-19. The sample consisted of peripheral blood. The chain's CDR3 is CASRGQGHTGELFF. The CDR3 DNA sequence: TGTGCCAGCAGGGGACAGGGTCACACCGGGGAGCTGTTTTTT.